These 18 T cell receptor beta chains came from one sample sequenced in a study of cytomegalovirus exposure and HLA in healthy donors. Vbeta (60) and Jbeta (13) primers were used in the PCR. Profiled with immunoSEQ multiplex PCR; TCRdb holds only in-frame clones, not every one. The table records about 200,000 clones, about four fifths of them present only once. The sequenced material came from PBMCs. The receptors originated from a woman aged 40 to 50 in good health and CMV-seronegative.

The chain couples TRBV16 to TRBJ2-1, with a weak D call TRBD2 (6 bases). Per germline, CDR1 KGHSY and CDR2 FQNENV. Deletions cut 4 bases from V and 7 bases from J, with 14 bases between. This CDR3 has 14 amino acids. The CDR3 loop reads CASSLPWGDNEQFF. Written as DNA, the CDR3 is TGTGCCAGCAGCCTCCCCTGGGGGGATAATGAGCAGTTCTTC.

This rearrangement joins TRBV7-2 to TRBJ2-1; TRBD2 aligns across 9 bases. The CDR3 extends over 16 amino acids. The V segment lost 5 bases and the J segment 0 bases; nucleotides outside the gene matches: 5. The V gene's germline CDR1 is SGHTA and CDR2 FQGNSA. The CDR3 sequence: CASSEVAGVSYNEQFF. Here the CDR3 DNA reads TGTGCCAGCAGCGAAGTAGCGGGAGTCTCCTACAATGAGCAGTTCTTC.

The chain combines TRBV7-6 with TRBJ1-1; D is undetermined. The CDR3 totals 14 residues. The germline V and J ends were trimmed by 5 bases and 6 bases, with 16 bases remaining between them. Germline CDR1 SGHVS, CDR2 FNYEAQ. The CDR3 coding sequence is TGTGCCAGCAGCCCTACGATGGTGAAAGCTGAAGCTTTCTTT. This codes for CASSPTMVKAEAFF.

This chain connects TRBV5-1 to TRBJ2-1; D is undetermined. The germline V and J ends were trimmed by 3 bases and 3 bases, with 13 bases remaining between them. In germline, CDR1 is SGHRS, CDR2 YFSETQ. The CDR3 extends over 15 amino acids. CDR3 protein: CASSSRSTDYNEQFF. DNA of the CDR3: TGCGCCAGCAGCTCACGGTCTACAGACTACAATGAGCAGTTCTTC. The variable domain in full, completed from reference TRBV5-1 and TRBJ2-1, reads KAGVTQTPRYLIKTRGQQVTLSCSPISGHRSVSWYQQTPGQGLQFLFEYFSETQRNKGNFPGRFSGRQFSNSRSEMNVSTLELGDSALYLCASSSRSTDYNEQFFGPGTRLTVL.

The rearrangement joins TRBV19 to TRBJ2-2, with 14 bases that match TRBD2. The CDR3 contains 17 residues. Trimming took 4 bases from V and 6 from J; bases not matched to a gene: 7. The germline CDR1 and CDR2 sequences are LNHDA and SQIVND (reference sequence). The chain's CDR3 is CASSNRRLAGGPGELFF. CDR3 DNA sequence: TGTGCCAGTAGTAACCGTAGACTAGCGGGAGGGCCCGGGGAGCTGTTTTTT.

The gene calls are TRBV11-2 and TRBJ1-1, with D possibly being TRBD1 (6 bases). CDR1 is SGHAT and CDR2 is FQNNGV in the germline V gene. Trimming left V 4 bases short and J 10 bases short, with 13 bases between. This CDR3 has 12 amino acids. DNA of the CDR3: TGTGCCAGCAGCTCAACAGGGTGGAGAGCTTTCTTT. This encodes CASSSTGWRAFF.

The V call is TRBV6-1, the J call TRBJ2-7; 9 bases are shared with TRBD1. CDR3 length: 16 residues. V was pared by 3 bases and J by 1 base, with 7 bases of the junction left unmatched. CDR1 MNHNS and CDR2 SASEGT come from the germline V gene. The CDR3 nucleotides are TGTGCCAGCAGTGATACCGGGACAGGGAGGTCCTACGAGCAGTACTTC. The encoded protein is CASSDTGTGRSYEQYF.

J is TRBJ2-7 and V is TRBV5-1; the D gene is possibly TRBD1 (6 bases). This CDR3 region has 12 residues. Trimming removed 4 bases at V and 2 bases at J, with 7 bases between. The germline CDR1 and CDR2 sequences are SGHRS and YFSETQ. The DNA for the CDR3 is TGCGCCAGCAGCGAGGGGGCCTACGAGCAGTACTTC. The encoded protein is CASSEGAYEQYF. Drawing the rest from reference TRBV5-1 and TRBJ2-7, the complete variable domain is KAGVTQTPRYLIKTRGQQVTLSCSPISGHRSVSWYQQTPGQGLQFLFEYFSETQRNKGNFPGRFSGRQFSNSRSEMNVSTLELGDSALYLCASSEGAYEQYFGPGTRLTVT.

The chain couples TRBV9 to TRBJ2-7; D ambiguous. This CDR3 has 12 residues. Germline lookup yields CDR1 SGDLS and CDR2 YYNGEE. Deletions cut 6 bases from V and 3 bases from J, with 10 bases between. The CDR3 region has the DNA TGTGCCAGCATTAGGAGCCACTACGAGCAGTACGTC. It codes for CASIRSHYEQYV.

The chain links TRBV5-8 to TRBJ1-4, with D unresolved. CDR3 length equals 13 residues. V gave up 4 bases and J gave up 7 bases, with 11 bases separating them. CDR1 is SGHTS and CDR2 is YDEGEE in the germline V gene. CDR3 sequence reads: CASSLWQAEKLFF. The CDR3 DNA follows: TGTGCCAGCAGCCTTTGGCAGGCTGAAAAACTGTTTTTT.

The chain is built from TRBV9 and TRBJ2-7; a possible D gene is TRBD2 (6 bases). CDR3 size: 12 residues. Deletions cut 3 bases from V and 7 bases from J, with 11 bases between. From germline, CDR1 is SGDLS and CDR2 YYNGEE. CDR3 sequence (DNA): TGTGCCAGCAGCGAGGAGGGGCGTGAGCAGTACTTC. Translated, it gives CASSEEGREQYF.

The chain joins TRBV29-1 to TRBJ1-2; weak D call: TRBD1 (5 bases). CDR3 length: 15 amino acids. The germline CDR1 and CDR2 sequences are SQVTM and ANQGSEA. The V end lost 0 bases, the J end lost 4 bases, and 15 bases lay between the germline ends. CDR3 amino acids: CSVEDRQGLFYGYTF. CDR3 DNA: TGCAGCGTTGAAGATCGGCAGGGCCTCTTCTATGGCTACACCTTC.

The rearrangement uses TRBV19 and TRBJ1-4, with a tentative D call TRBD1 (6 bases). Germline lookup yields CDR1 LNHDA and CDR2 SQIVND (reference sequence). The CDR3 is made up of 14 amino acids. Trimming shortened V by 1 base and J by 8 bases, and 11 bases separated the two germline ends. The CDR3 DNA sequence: TGTGCCAGTAGTATAGGGGGGCCAAACGAAAAACTGTTTTTT. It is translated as CASSIGGPNEKLFF.

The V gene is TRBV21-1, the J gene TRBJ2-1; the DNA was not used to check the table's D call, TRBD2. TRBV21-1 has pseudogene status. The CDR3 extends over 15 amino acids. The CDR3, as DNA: TGTGCCAGCAGCAAAGTGGGCGGGAACTACAATGAGCAGTTCTTC. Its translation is CASSKVGGNYNEQFF.

The CDR3 loop is CASKELAIGTDTQYF. Here the CDR3 DNA reads TGTGCCAGTAAAGAGCTAGCGATTGGCACAGATACGCAGTATTTT. The chain links TRBV19 to TRBJ2-3; D is perhaps TRBD2 (6 bases). Germline CDR1 LNHDA, CDR2 SQIVND (reference sequence). V gave up 7 bases and J gave up 1 base, with 15 bases separating them. The CDR3 totals 15 residues.

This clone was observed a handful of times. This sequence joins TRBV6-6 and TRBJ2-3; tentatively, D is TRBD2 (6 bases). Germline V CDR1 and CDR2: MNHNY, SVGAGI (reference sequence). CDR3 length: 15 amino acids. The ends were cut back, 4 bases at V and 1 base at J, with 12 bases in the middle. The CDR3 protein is CASSSSGEGTDTQYF. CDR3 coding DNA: TGTGCCAGCAGTTCCTCGGGAGAAGGCACAGATACGCAGTATTTT.

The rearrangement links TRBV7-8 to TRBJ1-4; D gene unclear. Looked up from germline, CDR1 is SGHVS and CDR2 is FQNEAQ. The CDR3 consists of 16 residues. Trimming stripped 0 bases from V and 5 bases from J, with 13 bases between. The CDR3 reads CASSLALQVINEKLFF. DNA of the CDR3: TGTGCCAGCAGCTTAGCGCTTCAGGTCATAAATGAAAAACTGTTTTTT.

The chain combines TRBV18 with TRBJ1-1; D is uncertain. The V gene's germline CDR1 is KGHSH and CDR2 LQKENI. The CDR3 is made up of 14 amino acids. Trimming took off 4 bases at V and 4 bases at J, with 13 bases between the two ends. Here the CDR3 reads CASSLREVATEAFF. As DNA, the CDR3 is TGTGCCAGCTCACTCCGGGAGGTAGCCACTGAAGCTTTCTTT.